This T cell receptor (beta chain) was recorded in a study of CD8 T cells in Susac syndrome. Reverse transcription of about 0.5 to 1 ug RNA was carried out with random hexamers. TCRdb passed the immunoSEQ multiplex PCR reads through MiXCR, listing each CDR3 protein once. The profile shows around 220,000 distinct CDR3 sequences, about 90% of them singletons. This CDR3 contains 19 residues. The germline V gene has CDR1 ENHRY and CDR2 SYGVKD. The V gene end was trimmed by 3 bases and the J gene end by 3 bases; junction bases not matched to a gene: 19. The specimen was CD8+ T cells from PBMCs. The chain has TRBV10-3 and TRBJ2-7; 8 nucleotides agree with TRBD2. The sequence was obtained from a human donor with multiple sclerosis. The CDR3 region is CAISEGGLEGSSGDYEQYF. The CDR3 DNA reads as TGTGCCATCAGTGAAGGGGGACTCGAGGGCAGTAGCGGGGACTACGAGCAGTACTTC.